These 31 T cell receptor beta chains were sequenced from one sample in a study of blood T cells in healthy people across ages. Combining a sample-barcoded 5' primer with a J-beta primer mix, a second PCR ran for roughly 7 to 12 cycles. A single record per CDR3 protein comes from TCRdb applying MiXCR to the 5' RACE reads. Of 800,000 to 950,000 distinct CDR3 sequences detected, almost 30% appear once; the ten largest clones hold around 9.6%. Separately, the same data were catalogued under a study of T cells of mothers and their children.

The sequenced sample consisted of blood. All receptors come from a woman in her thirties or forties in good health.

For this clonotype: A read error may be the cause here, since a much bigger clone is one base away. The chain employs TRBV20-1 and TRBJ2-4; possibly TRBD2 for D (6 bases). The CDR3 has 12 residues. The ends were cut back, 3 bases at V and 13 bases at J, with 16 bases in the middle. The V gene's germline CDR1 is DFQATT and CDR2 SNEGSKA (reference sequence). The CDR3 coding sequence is TGCAGTGCTAGCGGACTACGCTACGGGCAGTACTTC. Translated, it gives CSASGLRYGQYF.

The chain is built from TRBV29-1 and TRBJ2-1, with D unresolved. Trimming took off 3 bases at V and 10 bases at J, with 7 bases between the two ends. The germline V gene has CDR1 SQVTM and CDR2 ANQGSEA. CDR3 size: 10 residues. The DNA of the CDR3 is TGCAGCGTTGACTCAACGGAGCAGTTCTTC. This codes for CSVDSTEQFF.

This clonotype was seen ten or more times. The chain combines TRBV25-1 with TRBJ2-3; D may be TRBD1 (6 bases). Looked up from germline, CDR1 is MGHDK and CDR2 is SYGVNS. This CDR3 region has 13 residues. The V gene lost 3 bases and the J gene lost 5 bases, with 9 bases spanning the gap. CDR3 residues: CASSELGQDTQYF. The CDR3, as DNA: TGTGCCAGCAGTGAGCTGGGACAAGATACGCAGTATTTT.

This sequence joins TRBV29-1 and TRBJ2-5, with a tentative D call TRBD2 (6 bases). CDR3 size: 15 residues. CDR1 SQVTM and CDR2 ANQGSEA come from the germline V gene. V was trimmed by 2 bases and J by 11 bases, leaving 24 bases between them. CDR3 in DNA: TGCAGCGTTGAATTCGGAGGGGAAGTGGTCAATGAGCAGTACTTC. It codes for CSVEFGGEVVNEQYF.

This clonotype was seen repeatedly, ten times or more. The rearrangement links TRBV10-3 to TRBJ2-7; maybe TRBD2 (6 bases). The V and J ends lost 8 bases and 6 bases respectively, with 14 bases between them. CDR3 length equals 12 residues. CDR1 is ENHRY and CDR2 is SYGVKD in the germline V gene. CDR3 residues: CAIGGSSTEQYF. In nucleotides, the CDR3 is TGTGCCATCGGGGGGAGTAGTACCGAGCAGTACTTC.

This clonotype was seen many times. The CDR3 spells CAISEGTSGGASTDTQYF. CDR3 nucleotides: TGTGCCATCAGTGAGGGGACTAGCGGGGGGGCTAGCACAGATACGCAGTATTTT. V is TRBV10-3 and J is TRBJ2-3, with 16 bases lining up with TRBD2. Germline V lookup: CDR1 ENHRY, CDR2 SYGVKD. The V and J ends lost 2 bases and 0 bases, in that order; junction bases with no gene match: 2. CDR3 length equals 18 residues.

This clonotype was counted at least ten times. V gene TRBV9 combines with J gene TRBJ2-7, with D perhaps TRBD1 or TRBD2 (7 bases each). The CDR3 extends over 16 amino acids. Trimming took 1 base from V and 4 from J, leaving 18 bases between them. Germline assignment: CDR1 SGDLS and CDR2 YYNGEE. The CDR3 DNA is TGTGCCAGCAGCGTAAGCGGGAACACAGGGGTGTACGAGCAGTACTTC. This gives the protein CASSVSGNTGVYEQYF.

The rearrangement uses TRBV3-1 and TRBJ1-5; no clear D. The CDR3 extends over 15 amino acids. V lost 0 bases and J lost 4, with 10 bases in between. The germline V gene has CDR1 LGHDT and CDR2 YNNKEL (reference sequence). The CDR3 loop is CASSQDRAQNQPQHF. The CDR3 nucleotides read TGTGCCAGCAGCCAAGATCGGGCCCAAAATCAGCCCCAGCATTTT.

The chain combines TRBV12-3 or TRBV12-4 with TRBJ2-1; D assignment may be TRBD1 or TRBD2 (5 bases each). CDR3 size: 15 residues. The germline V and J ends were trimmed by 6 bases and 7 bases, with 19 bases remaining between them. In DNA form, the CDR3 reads TGTGCCAGCAGCATACAAGGGACCGCTGGAAATGAGCAGTTCTTC. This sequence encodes CASSIQGTAGNEQFF.

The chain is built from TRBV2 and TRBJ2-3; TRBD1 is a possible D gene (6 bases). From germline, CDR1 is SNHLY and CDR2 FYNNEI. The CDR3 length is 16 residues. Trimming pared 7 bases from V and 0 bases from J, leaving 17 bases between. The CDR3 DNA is TGTGCCAGCACCAATGTGGGGACATCTAGCACAGATACGCAGTATTTT. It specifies CASTNVGTSSTDTQYF. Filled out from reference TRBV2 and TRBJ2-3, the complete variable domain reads EPEVTQTPSHQVTQMGQEVILRCVPISNHLYFYWYRQILGQKVEFLVSFYNNEISEKSEIFDDQFSVERPDGSNFTLKIRSTKLEDSAMYFCASTNVGTSSTDTQYFGPGTRLTVL.

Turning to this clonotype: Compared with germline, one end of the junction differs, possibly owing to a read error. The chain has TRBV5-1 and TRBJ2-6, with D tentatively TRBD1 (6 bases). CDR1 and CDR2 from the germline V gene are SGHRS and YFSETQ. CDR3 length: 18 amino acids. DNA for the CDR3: TGCGCCAGCAGCTCGAAACAGGGAACCGTGGATGGGGCCAACGTCCGGACTTTC. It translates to CASSSKQGTVDGANVRTF.

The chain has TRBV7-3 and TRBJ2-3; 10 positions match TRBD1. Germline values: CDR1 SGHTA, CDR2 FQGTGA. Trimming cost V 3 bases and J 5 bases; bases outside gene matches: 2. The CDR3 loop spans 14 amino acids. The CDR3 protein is CASSFRDRGDTQYF. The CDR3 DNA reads TGTGCCAGCAGCTTCCGGGACAGGGGAGATACGCAGTATTTT.

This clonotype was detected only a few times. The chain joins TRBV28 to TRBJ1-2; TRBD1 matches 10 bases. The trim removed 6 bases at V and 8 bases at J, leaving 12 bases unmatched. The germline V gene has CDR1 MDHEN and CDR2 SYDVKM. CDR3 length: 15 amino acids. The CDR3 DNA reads TGTGCCAGCAGCGATACCGGGACAGGGGATCGGGGCTACACCTTC. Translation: CASSDTGTGDRGYTF.

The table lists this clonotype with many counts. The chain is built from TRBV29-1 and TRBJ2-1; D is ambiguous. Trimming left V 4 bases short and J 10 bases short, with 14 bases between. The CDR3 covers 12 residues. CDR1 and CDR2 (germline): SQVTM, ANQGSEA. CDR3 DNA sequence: TGCAGCGTTGGCGTCAGATCCTTCGAGCAGTTCTTC. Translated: CSVGVRSFEQFF.

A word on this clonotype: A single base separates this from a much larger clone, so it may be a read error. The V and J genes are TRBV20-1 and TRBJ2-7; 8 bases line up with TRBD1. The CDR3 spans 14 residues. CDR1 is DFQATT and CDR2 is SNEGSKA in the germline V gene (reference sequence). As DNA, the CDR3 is TGCAGTTGTACCGGGACAGGAGCTCCCAACATTCAGCACTTC. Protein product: CSCTGTGAPNIQHF.

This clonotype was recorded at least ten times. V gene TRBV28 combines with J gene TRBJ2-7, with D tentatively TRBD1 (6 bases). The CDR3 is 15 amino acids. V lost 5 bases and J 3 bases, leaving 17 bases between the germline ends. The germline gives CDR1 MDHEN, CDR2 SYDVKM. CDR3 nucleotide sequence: TGTGCCAGCAGTACCAGGGGTAGGTTTGACTACGAGCAGTACTTC. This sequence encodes CASSTRGRFDYEQYF.

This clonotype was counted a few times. The CDR3 loop reads CSARDGQGAYEQYF. CDR3 coding DNA: TGCAGTGCTAGAGACGGACAGGGGGCCTACGAGCAGTACTTC. The V call is TRBV20-1, the J call TRBJ2-7; 10 bases match TRBD1. The V gene end was trimmed by 0 bases and the J gene end by 2 bases; junction bases not matched to a gene: 1. This CDR3 region has 14 residues. Per germline, CDR1 DFQATT and CDR2 SNEGSKA (reference sequence).

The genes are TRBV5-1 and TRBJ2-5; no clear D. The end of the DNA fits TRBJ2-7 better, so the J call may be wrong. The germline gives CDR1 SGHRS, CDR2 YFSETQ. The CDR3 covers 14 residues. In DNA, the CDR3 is TGCGCCACCCGCTCGGCCCCGACTCCTGGCGAGCAGTACTTC. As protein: CATRSAPTPGEQYF.

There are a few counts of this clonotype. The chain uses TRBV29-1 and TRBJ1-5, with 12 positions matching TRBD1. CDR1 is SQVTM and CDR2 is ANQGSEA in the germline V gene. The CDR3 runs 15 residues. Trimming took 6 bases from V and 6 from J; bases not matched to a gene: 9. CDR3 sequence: CSVAAGTGGSQPQHF. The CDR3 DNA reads TGCAGCGTGGCTGCCGGGACAGGGGGCAGTCAGCCCCAGCATTTT.

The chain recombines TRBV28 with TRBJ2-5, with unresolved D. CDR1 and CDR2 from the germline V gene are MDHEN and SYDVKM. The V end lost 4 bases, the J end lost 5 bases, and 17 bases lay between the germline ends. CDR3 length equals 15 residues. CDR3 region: CASSSGLRPLETQYF. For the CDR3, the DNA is TGTGCCAGCAGTTCCGGGCTTCGTCCTCTGGAGACCCAGTACTTC.

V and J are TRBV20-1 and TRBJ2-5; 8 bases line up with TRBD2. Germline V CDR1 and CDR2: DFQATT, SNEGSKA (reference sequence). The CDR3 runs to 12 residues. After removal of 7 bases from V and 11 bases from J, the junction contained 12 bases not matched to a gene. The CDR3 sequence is CSGKAGDREQYF. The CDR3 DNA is TGCAGTGGGAAAGCGGGGGACCGGGAGCAGTACTTC.

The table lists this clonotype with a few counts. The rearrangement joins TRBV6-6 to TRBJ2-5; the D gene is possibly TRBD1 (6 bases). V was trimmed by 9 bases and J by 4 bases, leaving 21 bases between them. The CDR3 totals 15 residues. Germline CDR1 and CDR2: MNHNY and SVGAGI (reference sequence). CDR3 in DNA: TGTGCCAGTAAGGAACAGGGACCGAGCGGAGAGACCCAGTACTTC. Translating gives CASKEQGPSGETQYF.

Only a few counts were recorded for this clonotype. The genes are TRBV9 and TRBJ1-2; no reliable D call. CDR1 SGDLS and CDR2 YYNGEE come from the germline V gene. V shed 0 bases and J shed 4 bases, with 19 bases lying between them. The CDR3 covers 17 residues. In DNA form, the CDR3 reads TGTGCCAGCAGCGTAGGGTTCGGGAACAGCAAGGGCTATGGCTACACCTTC. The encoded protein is CASSVGFGNSKGYGYTF.

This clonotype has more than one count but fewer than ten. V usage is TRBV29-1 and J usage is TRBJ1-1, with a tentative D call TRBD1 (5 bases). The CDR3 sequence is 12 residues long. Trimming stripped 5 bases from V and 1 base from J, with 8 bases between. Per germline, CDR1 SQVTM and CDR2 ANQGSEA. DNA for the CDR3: TGCAGCGTTCGACAGACGAACACTGAAGCTTTCTTT. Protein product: CSVRQTNTEAFF. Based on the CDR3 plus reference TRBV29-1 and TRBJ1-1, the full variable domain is SAVISQKPSRDICQRGTSLTIQCQVDSQVTMMFWYRQQPGQSLTLIATANQGSEATYESGFVIDKFPISRPNLTFSTLTVSNMSPEDSSIYLCSVRQTNTEAFFGQGTRLTVV.

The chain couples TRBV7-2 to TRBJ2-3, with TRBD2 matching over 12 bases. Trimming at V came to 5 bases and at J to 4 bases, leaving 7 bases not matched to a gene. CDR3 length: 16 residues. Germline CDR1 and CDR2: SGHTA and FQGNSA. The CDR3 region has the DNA TGTGCCAGCAGCGCCCGTCCTAGCGGGGGGGCAGATACGCAGTATTTT. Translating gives CASSARPSGGADTQYF. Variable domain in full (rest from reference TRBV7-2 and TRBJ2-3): GAGVSQSPSNKVTEKGKDVELRCDPISGHTALYWYRQSLGQGLEFLIYFQGNSAPDKSGLPSDRFSAERTGGSVSTLTIQRTQQEDSAVYLCASSARPSGGADTQYFGPGTRLTVL.

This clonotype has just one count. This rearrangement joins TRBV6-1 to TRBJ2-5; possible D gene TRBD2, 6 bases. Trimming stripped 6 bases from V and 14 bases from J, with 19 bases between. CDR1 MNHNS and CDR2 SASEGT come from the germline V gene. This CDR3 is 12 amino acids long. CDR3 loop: CASSPYGEEHYF. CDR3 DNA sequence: TGTGCCAGCAGCCCCTACGGGGAGGAGCATTACTTC.

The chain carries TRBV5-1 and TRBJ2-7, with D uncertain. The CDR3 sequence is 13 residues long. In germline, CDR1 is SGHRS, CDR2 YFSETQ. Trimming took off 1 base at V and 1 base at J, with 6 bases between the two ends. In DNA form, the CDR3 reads TGCGCCAGCAGCTTGATCCAGTCCTACGAGCAGTACTTC. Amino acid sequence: CASSLIQSYEQYF.

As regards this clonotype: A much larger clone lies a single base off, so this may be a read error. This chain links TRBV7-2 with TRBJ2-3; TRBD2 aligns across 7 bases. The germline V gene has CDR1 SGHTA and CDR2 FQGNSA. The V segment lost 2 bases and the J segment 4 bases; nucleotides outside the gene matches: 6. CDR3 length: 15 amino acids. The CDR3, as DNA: TGTGCCAGCAGCTTACAAGCGGGGAACGCAGATACGCAGTATTTT. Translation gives CASSLQAGNADTQYF.

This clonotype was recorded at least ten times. The CDR3 loop reads CASSVYEQYF. The CDR3 DNA sequence: TGTGCCAGCAGTGTCTACGAGCAGTACTTC. The chain carries TRBV2 and TRBJ2-7; no clear D. This CDR3 region has 10 residues. Germline values: CDR1 SNHLY, CDR2 FYNNEI. Trimming took off 4 bases at V and 3 bases at J, with 1 base between the two ends. The complete variable domain, with remaining parts taken from reference TRBV2 and TRBJ2-7, reads EPEVTQTPSHQVTQMGQEVILRCVPISNHLYFYWYRQILGQKVEFLVSFYNNEISEKSEIFDDQFSVERPDGSNFTLKIRSTKLEDSAMYFCASSVYEQYFGPGTRLTVT.

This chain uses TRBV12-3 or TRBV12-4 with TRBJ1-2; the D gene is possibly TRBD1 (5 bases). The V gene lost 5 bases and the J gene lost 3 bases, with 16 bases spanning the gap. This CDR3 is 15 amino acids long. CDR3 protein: CASSPSRAGDYGYTF. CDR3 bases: TGTGCCAGCAGTCCGAGCAGGGCTGGGGACTATGGCTACACCTTC.

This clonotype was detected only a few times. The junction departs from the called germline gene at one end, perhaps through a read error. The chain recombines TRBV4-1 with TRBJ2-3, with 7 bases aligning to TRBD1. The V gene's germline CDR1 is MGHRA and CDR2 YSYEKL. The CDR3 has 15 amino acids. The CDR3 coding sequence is TGCGCCAGCAGCCAAGAGAGACAGGGTCCGGTTACGCAGGATTTT. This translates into CASSQERQGPVTQDF.